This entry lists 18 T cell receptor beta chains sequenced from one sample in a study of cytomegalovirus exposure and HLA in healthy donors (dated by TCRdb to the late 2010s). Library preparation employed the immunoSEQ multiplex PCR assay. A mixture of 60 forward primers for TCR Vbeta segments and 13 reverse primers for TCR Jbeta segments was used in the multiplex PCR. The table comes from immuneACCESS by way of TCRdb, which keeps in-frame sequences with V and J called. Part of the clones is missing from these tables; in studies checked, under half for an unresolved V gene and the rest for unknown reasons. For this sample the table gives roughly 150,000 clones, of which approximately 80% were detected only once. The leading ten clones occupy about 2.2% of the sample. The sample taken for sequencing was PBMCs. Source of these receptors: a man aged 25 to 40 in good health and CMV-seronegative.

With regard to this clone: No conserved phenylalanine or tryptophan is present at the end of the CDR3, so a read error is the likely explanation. The CDR3 is CASTSFPGLEQYL. The CDR3 nucleotides are TGTGCCAGTACCTCTTTCCCAGGGCTCGAGCAGTACCTC. The chain is built from TRBV19 and TRBJ2-7, with D perhaps TRBD1 (5 bases). V lost 7 bases and J 6 bases, leaving 16 bases between the germline ends. The CDR3 is 13 residues long. The germline V gene encodes CDR1 LNHDA and CDR2 SQIVND (reference sequence).

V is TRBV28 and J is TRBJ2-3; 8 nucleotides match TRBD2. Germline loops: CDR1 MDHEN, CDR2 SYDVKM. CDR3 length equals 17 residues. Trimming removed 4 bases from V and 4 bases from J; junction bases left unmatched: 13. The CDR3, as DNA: TGTGCCAGCAGTTCCGAGGGTAGCGGGATTGGGGCAGATACGCAGTATTTT. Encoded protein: CASSSEGSGIGADTQYF. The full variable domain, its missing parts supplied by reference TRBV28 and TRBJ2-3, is DVKVTQSSRYLVKRTGEKVFLECVQDMDHENMFWYRQDPGLGLRLIYFSYDVKMKEKGDIPEGYSVSREKKERFSLILESASTNQTSMYLCASSSEGSGIGADTQYFGPGTRLTVL.

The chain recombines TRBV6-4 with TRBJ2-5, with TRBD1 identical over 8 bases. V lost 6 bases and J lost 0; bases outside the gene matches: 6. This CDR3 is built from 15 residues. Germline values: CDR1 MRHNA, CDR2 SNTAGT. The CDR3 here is CASRGGQAHQETQYF. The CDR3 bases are TGTGCCAGCAGAGGGGGACAGGCACACCAAGAGACCCAGTACTTC.

This CDR3 reads CASSLQGYTEAFF. The DNA for the CDR3 is TGTGCCAGCAGTTTACAGGGTTACACTGAAGCTTTCTTT. This chain joins TRBV28 and TRBJ1-1, with a tentative D call TRBD1 (5 bases). This CDR3 contains 13 residues. V lost 2 bases, J lost 3 bases, and 7 bases lay in between. Looked up from germline, CDR1 is MDHEN and CDR2 is SYDVKM.

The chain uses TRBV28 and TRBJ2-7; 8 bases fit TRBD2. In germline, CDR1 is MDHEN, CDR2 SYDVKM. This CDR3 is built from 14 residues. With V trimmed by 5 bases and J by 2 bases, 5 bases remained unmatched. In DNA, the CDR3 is TGTGCCAGCAGTCAGCGGGAGACCCCCTACGAGCAGTACTTC. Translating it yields CASSQRETPYEQYF. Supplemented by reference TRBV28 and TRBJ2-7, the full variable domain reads DVKVTQSSRYLVKRTGEKVFLECVQDMDHENMFWYRQDPGLGLRLIYFSYDVKMKEKGDIPEGYSVSREKKERFSLILESASTNQTSMYLCASSQRETPYEQYFGPGTRLTVT.

This chain's CDR3 is CAWGAGYEQYF. The CDR3 nucleotides are TGTGCCTGGGGAGCGGGATACGAGCAGTACTTC. The chain is built from TRBV30 and TRBJ2-7; 7 positions agree with TRBD2. The V gene end was trimmed by 5 bases and the J gene end by 4 bases; junction bases not matched to a gene: 2. CDR3 length: 11 amino acids. Germline V gene lookup returns CDR1 GTSNPN and CDR2 SVGIG (reference sequence).

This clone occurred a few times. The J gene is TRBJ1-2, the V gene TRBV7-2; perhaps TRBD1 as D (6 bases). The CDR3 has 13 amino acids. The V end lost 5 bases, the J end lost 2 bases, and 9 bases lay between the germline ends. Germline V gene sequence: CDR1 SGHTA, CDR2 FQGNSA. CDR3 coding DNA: TGTGCCAGCAGCCCCGGACAGAACTATGGCTACACCTTC. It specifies CASSPGQNYGYTF. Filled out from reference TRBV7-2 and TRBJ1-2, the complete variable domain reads GAGVSQSPSNKVTEKGKDVELRCDPISGHTALYWYRQSLGQGLEFLIYFQGNSAPDKSGLPSDRFSAERTGGSVSTLTIQRTQQEDSAVYLCASSPGQNYGYTFGSGTRLTVV.

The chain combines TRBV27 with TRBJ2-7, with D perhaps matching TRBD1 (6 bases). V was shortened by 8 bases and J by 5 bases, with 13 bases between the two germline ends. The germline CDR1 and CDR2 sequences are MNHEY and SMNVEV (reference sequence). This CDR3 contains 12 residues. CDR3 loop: CASGEQGNEQYF. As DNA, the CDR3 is TGTGCCAGCGGTGAACAGGGTAACGAGCAGTACTTC.

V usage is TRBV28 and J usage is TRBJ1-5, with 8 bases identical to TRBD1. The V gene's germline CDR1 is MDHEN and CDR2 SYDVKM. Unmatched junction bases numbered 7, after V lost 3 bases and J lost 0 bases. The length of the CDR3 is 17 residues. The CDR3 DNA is TGTGCCAGCAGTTTTCCCCAGGGGGCTTATAGCAATCAGCCCCAGCATTTT. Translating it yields CASSFPQGAYSNQPQHF. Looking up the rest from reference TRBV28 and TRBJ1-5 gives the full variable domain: DVKVTQSSRYLVKRTGEKVFLECVQDMDHENMFWYRQDPGLGLRLIYFSYDVKMKEKGDIPEGYSVSREKKERFSLILESASTNQTSMYLCASSFPQGAYSNQPQHFGDGTRLSIL.

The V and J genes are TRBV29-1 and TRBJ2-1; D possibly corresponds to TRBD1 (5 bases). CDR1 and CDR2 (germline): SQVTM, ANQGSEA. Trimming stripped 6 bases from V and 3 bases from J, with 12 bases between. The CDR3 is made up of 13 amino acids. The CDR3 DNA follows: TGCAGCGTGGCAGTAGACAGCTACAATGAGCAGTTCTTC. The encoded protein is CSVAVDSYNEQFF.

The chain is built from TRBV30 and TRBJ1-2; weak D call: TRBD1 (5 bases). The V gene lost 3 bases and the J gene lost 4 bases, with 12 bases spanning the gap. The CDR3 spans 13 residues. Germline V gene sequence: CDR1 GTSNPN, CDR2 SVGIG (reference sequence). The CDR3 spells CAWRGGMIYGYTF. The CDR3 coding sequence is TGTGCCTGGAGGGGGGGAATGATCTATGGCTACACCTTC.

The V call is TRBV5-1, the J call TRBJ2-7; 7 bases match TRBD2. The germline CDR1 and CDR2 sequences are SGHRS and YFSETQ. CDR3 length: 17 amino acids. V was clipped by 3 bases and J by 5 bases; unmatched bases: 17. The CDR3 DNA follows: TGCGCCAGCAGCTCAAGACCCCAGACTAGCCCTTTACACGAGCAGTACTTC. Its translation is CASSSRPQTSPLHEQYF.

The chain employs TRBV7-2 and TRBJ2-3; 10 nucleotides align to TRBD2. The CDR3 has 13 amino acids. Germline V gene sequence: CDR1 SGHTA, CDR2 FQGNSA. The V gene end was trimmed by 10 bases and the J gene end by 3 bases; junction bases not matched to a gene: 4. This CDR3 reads CATRTSGTDTQYF. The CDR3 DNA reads TGTGCCACCAGGACTAGCGGAACAGATACGCAGTATTTT.

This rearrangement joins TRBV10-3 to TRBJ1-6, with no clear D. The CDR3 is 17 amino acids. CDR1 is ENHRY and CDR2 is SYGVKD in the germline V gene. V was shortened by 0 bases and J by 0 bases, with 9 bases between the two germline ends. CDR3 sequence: CAISESAVSSYNSPLHF. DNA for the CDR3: TGTGCCATCAGTGAGTCAGCGGTTAGCTCCTATAATTCACCCCTCCACTTT.

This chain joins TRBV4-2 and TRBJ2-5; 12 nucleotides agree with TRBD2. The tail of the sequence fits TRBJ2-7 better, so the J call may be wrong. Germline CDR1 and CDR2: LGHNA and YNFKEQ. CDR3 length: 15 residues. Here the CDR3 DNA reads TGTGCCAGCAGCCTTGGACTAGCGGGAACGGACGAGCAGTACTTC. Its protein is CASSLGLAGTDEQYF.

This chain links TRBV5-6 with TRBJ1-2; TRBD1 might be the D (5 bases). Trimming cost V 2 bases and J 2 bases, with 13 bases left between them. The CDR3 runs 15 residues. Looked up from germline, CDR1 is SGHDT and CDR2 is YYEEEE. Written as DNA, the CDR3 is TGTGCCAGCAGCTTCCAGTACACAGGAAACTATGGCTACACCTTC. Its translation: CASSFQYTGNYGYTF.

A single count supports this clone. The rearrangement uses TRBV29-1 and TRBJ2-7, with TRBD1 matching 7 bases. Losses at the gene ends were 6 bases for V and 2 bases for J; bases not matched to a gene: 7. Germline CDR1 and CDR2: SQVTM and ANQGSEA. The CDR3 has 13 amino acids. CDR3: CSVGDRLTYEQYF. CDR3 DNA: TGCAGCGTGGGGGACAGACTTACCTACGAGCAGTACTTC.

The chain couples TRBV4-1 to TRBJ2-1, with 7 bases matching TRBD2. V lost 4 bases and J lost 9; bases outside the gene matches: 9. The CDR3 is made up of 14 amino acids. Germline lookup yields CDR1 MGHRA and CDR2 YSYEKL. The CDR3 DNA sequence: TGCGCCAGCAGCCTTGGGGGGGATCGGGGTGAGCAGTTCTTC. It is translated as CASSLGGDRGEQFF.